This T cell receptor beta chain was sequenced in a study of T cells after posttransplantation cyclophosphamide. Study findings and constraints: Blood and skin or GI T cell repertoires showed limited TRB overlap.

Germline V gene sequence: CDR1 SGHDT, CDR2 YYEEEE. This CDR3 spans 15 amino acids. Measured with immunoSEQ multiplex PCR; TCRdb has only the in-frame clones, and not every one. The repertoire holds more than 8,500 clones, with 85% as singletons. Comments on this clone: Its antigen is not identified.

A marrow graft followed busulfan-fludarabine conditioning, with cyclophosphamide on days +3 and +4. V usage is TRBV5-6 and J usage is TRBJ2-5; perhaps TRBD2 as D (6 bases). The J call may be wrong; the DNA end is better matched by TRBJ2-7. The sequence was collected from a female patient aged 40-49 years who received an allogeneic stem cell transplant from an unrelated donor, was CMV-positive, and had no GVHD. Some T cells may have come from the graft donor. The sequencing used PBMCs, collected after allogeneic stem cell transplant with posttransplant cyclophosphamide. The CDR3 DNA reads as TGTGCCAGCAGCCAGACTAGACGCATTACCTACGAGCAGTACTTC. It specifies CASSQTRRITYEQYF.